This paragraph covers one TCR beta chain sequence. Its target is not known. The entry originates in a study of cytomegalovirus exposure and HLA in healthy donors. Study conclusions and caveats: Later on, an analysis tied 15,000 to 20,000 TCR beta sequences to HLA alleles at 0.05 false discovery rate. Links to common viral pathogens appeared, in a later analysis, for several of the most significant clusters.

The V gene's germline CDR1 is SGHRS and CDR2 YFSETQ. The V and J ends lost 3 bases and 3 bases, in that order; junction bases with no gene match: 6. The length of the CDR3 is 15 residues. A multiplex PCR was run with 60 Vbeta primers and 13 Jbeta primers. The table came from immunoSEQ multiplex PCR; TCRdb's copy has only in-frame clones and leaves some out. The sample carries around 45,000 clones, 65% to 80% recorded once. The sequence derives from a man under 40 in good health and CMV-seronegative. Sequencing input: PBMCs. This chain connects TRBV5-1 to TRBJ2-3; 8 positions match TRBD2. DNA of the CDR3: TGCGCCAGCAGCTCGGGACTAGAGCGAACAGATACGCAGTATTTT. Encoded protein: CASSSGLERTDTQYF.